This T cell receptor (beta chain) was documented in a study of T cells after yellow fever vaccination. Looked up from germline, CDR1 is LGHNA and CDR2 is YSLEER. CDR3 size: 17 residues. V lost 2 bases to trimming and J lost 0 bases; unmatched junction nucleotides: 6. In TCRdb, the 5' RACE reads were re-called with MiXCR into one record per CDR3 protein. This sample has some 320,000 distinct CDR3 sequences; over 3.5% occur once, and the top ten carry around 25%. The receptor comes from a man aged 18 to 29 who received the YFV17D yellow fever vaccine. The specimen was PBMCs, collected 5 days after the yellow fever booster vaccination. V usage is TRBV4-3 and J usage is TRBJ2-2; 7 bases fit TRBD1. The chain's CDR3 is CASSQMTGTANTGELFF. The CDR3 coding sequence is TGCGCCAGCAGCCAAATGACCGGGACAGCGAACACCGGGGAGCTGTTTTTT.